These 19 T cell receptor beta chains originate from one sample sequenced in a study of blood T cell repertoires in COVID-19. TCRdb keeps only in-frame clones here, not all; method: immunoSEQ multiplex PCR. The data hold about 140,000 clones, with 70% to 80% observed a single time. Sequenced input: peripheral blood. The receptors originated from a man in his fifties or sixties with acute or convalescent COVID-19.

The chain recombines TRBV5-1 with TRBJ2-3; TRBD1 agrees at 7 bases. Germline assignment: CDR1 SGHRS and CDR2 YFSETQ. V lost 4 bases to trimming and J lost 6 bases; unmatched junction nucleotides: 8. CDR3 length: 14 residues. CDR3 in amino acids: CASSLGTVRDTQYF. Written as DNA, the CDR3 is TGCGCCAGCAGCCTGGGGACAGTGCGGGATACGCAGTATTTT.

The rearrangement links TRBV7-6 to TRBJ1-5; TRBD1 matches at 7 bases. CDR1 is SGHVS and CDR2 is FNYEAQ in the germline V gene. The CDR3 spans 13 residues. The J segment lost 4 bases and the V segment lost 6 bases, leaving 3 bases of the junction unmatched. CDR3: CASSRQGNQPQHF. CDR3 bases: TGTGCCAGCAGTCGACAGGGTAATCAGCCCCAGCATTTT. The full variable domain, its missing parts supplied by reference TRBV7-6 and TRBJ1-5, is GAGVSQSPRYKVTKRGQDVALRCDPISGHVSLYWYRQALGQGPEFLTYFNYEAQQDKSGLPNDRFSAERPEGSISTLTIQRTEQRDSAMYRCASSRQGNQPQHFGDGTRLSIL.

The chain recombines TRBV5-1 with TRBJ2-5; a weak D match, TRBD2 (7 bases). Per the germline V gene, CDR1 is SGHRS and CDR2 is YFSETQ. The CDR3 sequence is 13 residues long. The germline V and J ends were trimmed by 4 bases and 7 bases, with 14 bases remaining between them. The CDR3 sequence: CASSGGASRTQYF. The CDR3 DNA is TGCGCCAGCAGCGGGGGGGCGAGCCGGACCCAGTACTTC.

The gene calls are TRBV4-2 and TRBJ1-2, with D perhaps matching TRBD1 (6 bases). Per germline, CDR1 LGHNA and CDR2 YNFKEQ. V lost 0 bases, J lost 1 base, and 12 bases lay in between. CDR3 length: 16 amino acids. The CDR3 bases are TGTGCCAGCAGCCAAGAATGGACAGAACTTAACTATGGCTACACCTTC. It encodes CASSQEWTELNYGYTF.

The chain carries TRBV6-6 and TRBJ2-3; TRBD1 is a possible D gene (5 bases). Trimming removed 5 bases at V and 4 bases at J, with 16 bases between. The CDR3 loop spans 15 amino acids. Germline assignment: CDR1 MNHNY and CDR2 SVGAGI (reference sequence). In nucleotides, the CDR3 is TGTGCCAGCAGTCCCCAAGGGGTTGGGGCAGATACGCAGTATTTT. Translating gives CASSPQGVGADTQYF.

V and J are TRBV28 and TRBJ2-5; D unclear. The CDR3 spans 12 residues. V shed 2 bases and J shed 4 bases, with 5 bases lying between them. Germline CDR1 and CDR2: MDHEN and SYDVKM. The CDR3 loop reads CASSLPRETQYF. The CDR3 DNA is TGTGCCAGCAGTTTACCCCGAGAGACCCAGTACTTC.

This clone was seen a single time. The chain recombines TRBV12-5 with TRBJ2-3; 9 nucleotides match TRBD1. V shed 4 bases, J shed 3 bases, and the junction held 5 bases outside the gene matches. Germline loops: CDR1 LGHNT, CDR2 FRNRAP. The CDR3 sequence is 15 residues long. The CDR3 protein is CASGSGQGSTDTQYF. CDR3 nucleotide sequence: TGTGCTAGTGGTTCCGGACAGGGGTCAACAGATACGCAGTATTTT.

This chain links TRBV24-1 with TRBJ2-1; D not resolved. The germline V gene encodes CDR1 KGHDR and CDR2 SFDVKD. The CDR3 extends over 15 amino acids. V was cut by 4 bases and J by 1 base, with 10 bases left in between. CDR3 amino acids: CATSDPTNSYNEQFF. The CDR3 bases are TGTGCCACCAGTGACCCGACAAATTCCTACAATGAGCAGTTCTTC.

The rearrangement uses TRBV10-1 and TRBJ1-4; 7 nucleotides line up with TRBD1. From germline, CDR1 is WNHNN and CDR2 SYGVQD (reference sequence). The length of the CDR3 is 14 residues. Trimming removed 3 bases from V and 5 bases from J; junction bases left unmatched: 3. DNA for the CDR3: TGCGCCAGCAGTGAAGGCAGGGGGAATGAAAAACTGTTTTTT. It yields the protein CASSEGRGNEKLFF.

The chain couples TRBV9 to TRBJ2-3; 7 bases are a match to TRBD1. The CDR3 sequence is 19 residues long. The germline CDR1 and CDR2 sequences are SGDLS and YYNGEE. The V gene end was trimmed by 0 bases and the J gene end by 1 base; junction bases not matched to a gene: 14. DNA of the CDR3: TGTGCCAGCAGCGTAGAGGAACAGGGGCGGCTCAGTGGCACAGATACGCAGTATTTT. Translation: CASSVEEQGRLSGTDTQYF.

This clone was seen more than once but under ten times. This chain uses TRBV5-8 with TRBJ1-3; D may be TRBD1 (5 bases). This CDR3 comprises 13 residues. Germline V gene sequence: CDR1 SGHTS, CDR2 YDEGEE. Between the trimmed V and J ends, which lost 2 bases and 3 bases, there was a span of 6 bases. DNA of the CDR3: TGTGCCAGCAGCTTTAGGGGTGGAAACACCATATATTTT. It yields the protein CASSFRGGNTIYF.

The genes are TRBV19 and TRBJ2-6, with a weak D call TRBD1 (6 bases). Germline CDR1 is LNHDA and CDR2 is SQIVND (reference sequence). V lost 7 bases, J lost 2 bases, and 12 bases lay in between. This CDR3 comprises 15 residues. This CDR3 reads CASTYGQTGANVLTF. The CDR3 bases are TGTGCCAGTACCTACGGACAGACTGGGGCCAACGTCCTGACTTTC.

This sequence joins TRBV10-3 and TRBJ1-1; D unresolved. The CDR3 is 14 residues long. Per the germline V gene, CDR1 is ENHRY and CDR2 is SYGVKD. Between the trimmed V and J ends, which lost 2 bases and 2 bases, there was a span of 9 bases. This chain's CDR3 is CAISEGGKNTEAFF. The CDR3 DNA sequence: TGTGCCATCAGTGAGGGCGGGAAAAACACTGAAGCTTTCTTT.

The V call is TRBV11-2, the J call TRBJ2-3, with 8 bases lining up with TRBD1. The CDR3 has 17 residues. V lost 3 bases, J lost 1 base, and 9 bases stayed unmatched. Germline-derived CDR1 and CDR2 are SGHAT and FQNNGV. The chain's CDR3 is CASSFGRGRGGTDTQYF. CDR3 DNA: TGTGCCAGCAGCTTCGGCAGGGGGCGAGGCGGCACAGATACGCAGTATTTT.

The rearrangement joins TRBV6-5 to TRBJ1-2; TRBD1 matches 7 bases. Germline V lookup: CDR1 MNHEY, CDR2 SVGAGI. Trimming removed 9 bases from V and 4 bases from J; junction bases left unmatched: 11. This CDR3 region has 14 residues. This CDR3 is CASTPVQGSYGYTF. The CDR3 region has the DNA TGTGCCAGTACCCCAGTACAGGGGTCCTATGGCTACACCTTC.

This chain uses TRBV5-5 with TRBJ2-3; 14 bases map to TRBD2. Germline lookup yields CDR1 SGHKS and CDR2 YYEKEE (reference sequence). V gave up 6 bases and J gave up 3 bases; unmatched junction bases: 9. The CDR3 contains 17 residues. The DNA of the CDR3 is TGTGCCAGCACCCCGACTAGCGGGGGGGCCAGGACAGATACGCAGTATTTT. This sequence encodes CASTPTSGGARTDTQYF.

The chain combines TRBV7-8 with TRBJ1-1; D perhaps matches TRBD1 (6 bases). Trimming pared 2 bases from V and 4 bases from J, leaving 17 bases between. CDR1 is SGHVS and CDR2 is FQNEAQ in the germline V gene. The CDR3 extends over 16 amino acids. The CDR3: CASSLSVGGVFTEAFF. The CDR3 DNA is TGTGCCAGCAGCTTAAGCGTAGGGGGGGTTTTCACTGAAGCTTTCTTT. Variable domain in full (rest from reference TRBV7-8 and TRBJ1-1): GAGVSQSPRYKVAKRGQDVALRCDPISGHVSLFWYQQALGQGPEFLTYFQNEAQLDKSGLPSDRFFAERPEGSVSTLKIQRTQQEDSAVYLCASSLSVGGVFTEAFFGQGTRLTVV.

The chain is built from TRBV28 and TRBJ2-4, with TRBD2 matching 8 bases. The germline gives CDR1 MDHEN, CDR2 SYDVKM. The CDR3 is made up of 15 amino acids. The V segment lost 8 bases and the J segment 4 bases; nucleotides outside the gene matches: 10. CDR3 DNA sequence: TGTGCCAGCGCCTCCCCCGGGGGGGCGAAAAACATTCAGTACTTC. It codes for CASASPGGAKNIQYF.

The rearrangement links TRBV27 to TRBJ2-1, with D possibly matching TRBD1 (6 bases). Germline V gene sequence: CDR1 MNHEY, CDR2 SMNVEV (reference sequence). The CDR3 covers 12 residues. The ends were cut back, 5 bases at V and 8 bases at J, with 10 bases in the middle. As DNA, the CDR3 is TGTGCCAGCAGTCAGACAGGTCATGAGCAGTTCTTC. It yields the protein CASSQTGHEQFF.